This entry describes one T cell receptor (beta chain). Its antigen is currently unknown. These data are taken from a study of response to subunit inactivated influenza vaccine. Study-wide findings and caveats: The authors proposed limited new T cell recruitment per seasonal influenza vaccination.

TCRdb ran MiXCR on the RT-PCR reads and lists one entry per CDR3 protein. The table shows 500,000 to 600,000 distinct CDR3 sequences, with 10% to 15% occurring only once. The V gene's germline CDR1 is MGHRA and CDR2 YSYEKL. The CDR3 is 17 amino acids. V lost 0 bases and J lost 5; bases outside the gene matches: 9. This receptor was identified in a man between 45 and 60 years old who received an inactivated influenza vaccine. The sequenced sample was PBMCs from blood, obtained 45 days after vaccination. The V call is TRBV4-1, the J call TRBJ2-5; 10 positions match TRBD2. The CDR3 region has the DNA TGCGCCAGCAGCCAAGATCCTAGCGGGGGAATCAGGGAGACCCAGTACTTC. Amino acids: CASSQDPSGGIRETQYF.